The clone carrying this T cell receptor beta chain was detected many times. The antigen is not known. The data are from a study of T cells in Graves' hyperthyroidism and ophthalmopathy. About the study: At initial diagnosis, before any treatment had begun, peripheral blood was obtained.

RNA transcripts served as the template for amplifying TCR beta CDR3 regions. Carried out on the TCR CDR3, a first-round RT-PCR used the HTBI primer set. TCRdb recomputed calls from the multiplex PCR reads with MiXCR, one row per CDR3 protein. This sample has roughly 350,000 distinct CDR3 sequences; around 13% occur once, and the top ten carry around a fifth. The study, taken as a whole, reports: Most thyroid clonotypes expanded above 0.001 were also detected in blood.

The CDR3 is 17 amino acids. Trimming left V 3 bases short and J 4 bases short, with 21 bases between. Investigators excluded patients with uncontrolled infection, other autoimmune disease, pregnancy or lactation. V and J are TRBV12-3 or TRBV12-4 and TRBJ1-2; tentatively, D is TRBD1 (5 bases). The clonotype originates from a woman in her twenties or thirties with Graves' ophthalmopathy. The sequenced material came from blood. The CDR3 sequence is CASSLRWGTLASYGYTF. The CDR3 bases are TGTGCCAGCAGTTTGAGGTGGGGGACTTTGGCCTCCTATGGCTACACCTTC.